A single sample is the source of the 22 T cell receptor beta chains below, sequenced in a study of Graves' ophthalmopathy and Graves' hyperthyroidism (dated by TCRdb to about 2018). These reads were obtained on an Illumina HiSeq 2000. TCR beta CDR3 regions were amplified from RNA transcripts for repertoire sequencing. HTBI primers and the Qiagen OneStep RT-PCR kit were used in a first-round RT-PCR, which was followed by a second-round multiplex PCR, size selection and purification. TCRdb cleaned the public reads at Q25 with fastp, built clones with MiXCR and kept in-frame beta chains. Records with the same CDR3 protein are collapsed into one entry carrying the most frequent genes and DNA. The sample contains about 700,000 distinct CDR3 sequences, 40% of them found a single time. Of the sample, around 40% falls within the top ten clones. The specimen was peripheral blood. All receptors come from an adult man with Graves' ophthalmopathy.

This chain joins TRBV12-3 or TRBV12-4 and TRBJ2-7, with D unresolved. The CDR3 consists of 14 residues. In DNA form, the CDR3 reads TGTGCTAGTGTTCCACCGACGAGCACCTTCGAGCAGTACTTC. The encoded protein is CASVPPTSTFEQYF.

The chain recombines TRBV29-1 with TRBJ1-1, with D hard to call. V was trimmed by 7 bases and J by 2 bases, leaving 11 bases between them. The V gene's germline CDR1 is SQVTM and CDR2 ANQGSEA. CDR3 size: 12 residues. The CDR3 DNA reads TGCAGCGCCACCACAGAAAACACTGAAGCTTTCTTT. Translation: CSATTENTEAFF.

The V gene is TRBV24-1, the J gene TRBJ1-5; D is ambiguous. Germline lookup yields CDR1 KGHDR and CDR2 SFDVKD. V dropped 12 bases and J dropped 3 bases, with 14 bases sitting between them. The CDR3 is 13 amino acids. CDR3 bases: TGTGCCTGGAGTCATAGGGACAATCAGCCCCAGCATTTT. This encodes CAWSHRDNQPQHF.

The V and J genes are TRBV29-1 and TRBJ2-7, with 10 bases lining up with TRBD1. CDR3 size: 14 residues. V lost 6 bases and J lost 7; bases outside the gene matches: 12. CDR1 is SQVTM and CDR2 is ANQGSEA in the germline V gene. The DNA of the CDR3 is TGCAGCGTGAGAGGACAGGGGGTGGCGAGTGAGCAGTACTTC. This translates into CSVRGQGVASEQYF.

The chain joins TRBV2 to TRBJ2-7; 7 positions match TRBD2. Trimming removed 5 bases from V and 0 bases from J; junction bases left unmatched: 13. The CDR3 extends over 17 amino acids. The germline gives CDR1 SNHLY, CDR2 FYNNEI. CDR3 DNA sequence: TGTGCCAGCAGTTACTCGACCGGGCGGGAGTTCTCCTACGAGCAGTACTTC. Translating gives CASSYSTGREFSYEQYF. Full variable domain (outside the CDR3, taken from reference TRBV2 and TRBJ2-7): EPEVTQTPSHQVTQMGQEVILRCVPISNHLYFYWYRQILGQKVEFLVSFYNNEISEKSEIFDDQFSVERPDGSNFTLKIRSTKLEDSAMYFCASSYSTGREFSYEQYFGPGTRLTVT.

This clonotype was observed many times. This chain links TRBV10-3 with TRBJ1-1; the D is unclear. CDR1 is ENHRY and CDR2 is SYGVKD in the germline V gene. This CDR3 region has 11 residues. Deletions cut 6 bases from V and 3 bases from J, with 5 bases between. CDR3 nucleotides: TGTGCCATCAGGGCGGACACTGAAGCTTTCTTT. This encodes CAIRADTEAFF.

In this sample, this clonotype turned up a few times. The chain couples TRBV15 to TRBJ2-7, with 14 bases lining up with TRBD2. Germline lookup yields CDR1 LNHNV and CDR2 YYDKDF (reference sequence). This CDR3 spans 14 amino acids. V lost 10 bases and J lost 3; bases outside the gene matches: 5. CDR3 protein: CASSGLAGGYEQYF. The CDR3, as DNA: TGTGCCAGCTCCGGACTAGCGGGAGGCTACGAGCAGTACTTC.

This clonotype has just a few counts. The chain uses TRBV7-9 and TRBJ2-5, with D unclear. Trimming stripped 11 bases from V and 2 bases from J, with 21 bases between. Germline V gene lookup returns CDR1 SEHNR and CDR2 FQNEAQ (reference sequence). The CDR3 loop spans 15 amino acids. The CDR3 region has the DNA TGTGCCCAGCTTAGGATTACGGCGGAGCAAGAGACCCAGTACTTC. Translation: CAQLRITAEQETQYF. The full variable domain, with the rest looked up from reference TRBV7-9 and TRBJ2-5, is DTGVSQNPRHKITKRGQNVTFRCDPISEHNRLYWYRQTLGQGPEFLTYFQNEAQLEKSRLLSDRFSAERPKGSFSTLEIQRTEQGDSAMYLCAQLRITAEQETQYFGPGTRLLVL.

This clonotype was picked up a small number of times. This chain links TRBV10-3 with TRBJ2-7; D may be TRBD1 (6 bases). The CDR3 covers 16 residues. Germline CDR1 reads ENHRY; CDR2 reads SYGVKD. The V and J ends lost 10 bases and 1 base respectively, with 23 bases between them. CDR3 sequence reads: CATADRILTGSYEQYF. The CDR3 DNA sequence: TGTGCCACCGCGGACAGAATCCTAACTGGGTCCTACGAGCAGTACTTC.

Many counts were recorded for this clonotype. The chain couples TRBV12-3 or TRBV12-4 to TRBJ2-7; D not certain. Trimming took off 3 bases at V and 2 bases at J, with 8 bases between the two ends. This CDR3 is 13 amino acids long. The CDR3 sequence: CASSLASAYEQYF. As DNA, the CDR3 is TGTGCCAGCAGTTTGGCCAGCGCCTACGAGCAGTACTTC.

The rearrangement joins TRBV29-1 to TRBJ2-2; no reliable D call. Germline values: CDR1 SQVTM, CDR2 ANQGSEA. The V end lost 7 bases, the J end lost 7 bases, and 7 bases lay between the germline ends. The CDR3 has 10 residues. The CDR3 region is CSALGGELFF. The CDR3 DNA is TGCAGCGCACTGGGCGGGGAGCTGTTTTTT.

The rearrangement joins TRBV29-1 to TRBJ2-2, with 7 bases identical to TRBD1. The junction had 0 bases not matched to a gene; V was cut back by 7 bases and J by 1 base. Per germline, CDR1 SQVTM and CDR2 ANQGSEA. The CDR3 has 12 residues. The CDR3 spells CSGQGNTGELFF. DNA for the CDR3: TGCAGCGGACAGGGGAACACCGGGGAGCTGTTTTTT.

The J gene is TRBJ1-1, the V gene TRBV6-6, with D hard to call. Trimming shortened V by 6 bases and J by 1 base, and 18 bases separated the two germline ends. Per germline, CDR1 MNHNY and CDR2 SVGAGI (reference sequence). This CDR3 has 16 amino acids. For the CDR3, the DNA is TGTGCCAGCAGCCCAGGACTCCAAAGGGAGAACACTGAAGCTTTCTTT. It encodes CASSPGLQRENTEAFF.

The rearrangement links TRBV4-1 to TRBJ1-1; D remains unclear. Germline V gives CDR1 MGHRA, CDR2 YSYEKL. The CDR3 covers 13 residues. The ends were cut back, 6 bases at V and 1 base at J, with 9 bases in the middle. DNA for the CDR3: TGCGCCAGCAGGTGGGGAGCGAACACTGAAGCTTTCTTT. Translation: CASRWGANTEAFF.

The J gene is TRBJ2-5, the V gene TRBV10-3, with D possibly called TRBD1 or TRBD2 (6 bases each). Trimming left V 3 bases short and J 3 bases short, with 17 bases between. The CDR3 covers 16 residues. The germline V gene has CDR1 ENHRY and CDR2 SYGVKD. CDR3 DNA: TGTGCCATCAGTGATATTGGGGGGACAAGAAAAGAGACCCAGTACTTC. Its translation is CAISDIGGTRKETQYF.

In its sample, this clonotype was seen many times. The gene calls are TRBV2 and TRBJ2-5; TRBD1 matches 8 bases. Germline values: CDR1 SNHLY, CDR2 FYNNEI. CDR3 length: 15 amino acids. The V segment lost 6 bases and the J segment 1 base; nucleotides outside the gene matches: 7. CDR3 loop: CASSYAGGTQETQYF. The CDR3 DNA reads TGTGCCAGCAGCTACGCAGGGGGCACCCAAGAGACCCAGTACTTC.

CDR3 in amino acids: CASSLGQGEFYGYTF. In DNA, the CDR3 is TGCGCCAGCAGCTTGGGACAGGGAGAATTCTATGGCTACACCTTC. The chain joins TRBV5-1 to TRBJ1-2; TRBD1 matches at 7 bases. After removal of 0 bases from V and 4 bases from J, the junction contained 6 bases not matched to a gene. CDR1 is SGHRS and CDR2 is YFSETQ in the germline V gene. This CDR3 has 15 residues.

This clonotype was counted between two and nine times. Being one base from a much bigger clone, this may be a read error. The genes are TRBV2 and TRBJ1-1; D unresolved. The V end lost 4 bases, the J end lost 3 bases, and 3 bases lay between the germline ends. The CDR3 is 11 residues long. Germline CDR1 and CDR2: SNHLY and FYNNEI. CDR3 coding DNA: TGTGCCAGCAGTGGATACACTGAAGCTTTCTTT. It is translated as CASSGYTEAFF.

This clonotype was counted many times. The rearrangement joins TRBV10-3 to TRBJ2-5; D uncertain. Germline V CDR1 and CDR2: ENHRY, SYGVKD. V gave up 3 bases and J gave up 4 bases, with 9 bases separating them. CDR3 length: 13 residues. The CDR3 sequence is CAISEDLGETQYF. Written as DNA, the CDR3 is TGTGCCATCAGTGAAGATTTGGGAGAGACCCAGTACTTC.

As to this clonotype: A single base separates this from a much larger clone, so it may be a read error. The chain has TRBV2 and TRBJ2-5, with TRBD1 identical over 8 bases. CDR3 length: 16 amino acids. With V trimmed by 3 bases and J by 4 bases, 10 bases remained unmatched. The germline CDR1 and CDR2 sequences are SNHLY and FYNNEI. The DNA for the CDR3 is TGTGCCAGCAGTGATTACCGGACAGGGTCGGGAGAGACCCAGTACTTC. This gives the protein CASSDYRTGSGETQYF.

This clonotype was found a few times. This rearrangement joins TRBV7-9 to TRBJ2-7, with TRBD1 matching over 7 bases. Trimming at V came to 6 bases and at J to 5 bases, leaving 10 bases not matched to a gene. The germline CDR1 and CDR2 sequences are SEHNR and FQNEAQ (reference sequence). This CDR3 is 14 amino acids long. The DNA for the CDR3 is TGTGCCAGCAGACCGGGACAGTGGACGGACGAGCAGTACTTC. Encoded protein: CASRPGQWTDEQYF.

With regard to this clonotype: A read error may explain this, as a much larger clone is one base away. The V call is TRBV7-2, the J call TRBJ1-1, with TRBD1 matching over 9 bases. V gave up 5 bases and J gave up 0 bases; unmatched junction bases: 4. The CDR3 totals 15 residues. The germline gives CDR1 SGHTA, CDR2 FQGNSA. This CDR3 reads CASSKRQGVNTEAFF. The CDR3 nucleotides read TGTGCCAGCAGCAAGCGACAGGGGGTGAACACTGAAGCTTTCTTT.